These 9 T cell receptor beta chains were sequenced from one sample in a study of control samples from healthy donors and cancer patients. Generated by immunoSEQ multiplex PCR, the TCRdb table keeps only in-frame clones and is missing some. Of over 85,000 clones detected, around 90% appear once; the ten largest clones hold under 10%. The sequencing sample was made of PBMCs. The source of these receptors is a woman between 50 and 59 years old with colorectal cancer.

V usage is TRBV7-3 and J usage is TRBJ2-5, with D tentatively TRBD1 or TRBD2 (5 bases each). Germline assignment: CDR1 SGHTA and CDR2 FQGTGA. V dropped 7 bases and J dropped 2 bases, with 11 bases sitting between them. The CDR3 runs to 13 residues. CDR3 sequence: CASTPGPQETQYF. The CDR3 nucleotides are TGTGCCAGCACTCCGGGGCCGCAAGAGACCCAGTACTTC.

The CDR3 DNA reads TGTGCCAGCAGTCCCGTTGAGGCAGGAGGCGAGCAGTACGTC. Encoded protein: CASSPVEAGGEQYV. The chain combines TRBV6-2 or TRBV6-3 with TRBJ2-7; perhaps TRBD2 as D (5 bases). V was trimmed by 5 bases and J by 6 bases, leaving 17 bases between them. Germline values: CDR1 MNHEY, CDR2 SVGEGT. CDR3 size: 14 residues.

The CDR3 sequence: CASSQDRSGADTEAFF. The CDR3 DNA reads TGCGCCAGCAGCCAAGATCGGTCAGGGGCGGACACTGAAGCTTTCTTT. The rearrangement joins TRBV4-3 to TRBJ1-1, with D possibly TRBD1 on 6 matching bases. V gave up 0 bases and J gave up 3 bases, with 14 bases separating them. CDR3 length: 16 residues. CDR1 and CDR2 (germline): LGHNA, YSLEER.

The chain uses TRBV18 and TRBJ1-2, with 8 nucleotides matching TRBD1. Germline values: CDR1 KGHSH, CDR2 LQKENI. This CDR3 comprises 13 residues. The ends lost 5 bases at V and 8 bases at J; junction bases unmatched: 7. CDR3: CASSTGQGSGYTF. As DNA, the CDR3 is TGTGCCAGCTCAACAGGACAGGGAAGCGGCTACACCTTC.

The rearrangement links TRBV5-1 to TRBJ2-2, with D possibly matching TRBD1 (6 bases). The CDR3 covers 16 residues. Germline V lookup: CDR1 SGHRS, CDR2 YFSETQ. Trimming stripped 0 bases from V and 2 bases from J, with 11 bases between. The CDR3 DNA is TGCGCCAGCAGCTTGGGGCAGGGGAAAAACACCGGGGAGCTGTTTTTT. It codes for CASSLGQGKNTGELFF.

This rearrangement joins TRBV9 to TRBJ2-6; D remains ambiguous. This CDR3 contains 18 residues. Germline V gives CDR1 SGDLS, CDR2 YYNGEE. Trimming cost V 4 bases and J 4 bases, with 21 bases left between them. The CDR3 bases are TGTGCCAGCAGCCCCTTTACCGGAGACATCGGGGGGGCCAACGTCCTGACTTTC. Protein product: CASSPFTGDIGGANVLTF.

The chain employs TRBV21-1 and TRBJ2-3; TRBD2 is the table's D call, not checked against the DNA. TRBV21-1 is listed as a pseudogene. The CDR3 length is 15 residues. CDR3 sequence reads: CASSLSGASTDTQYF. The CDR3 region has the DNA TGTGCCAGCAGTCTTAGCGGGGCCAGCACAGATACGCAGTATTTT.

The CDR3 sequence is CASSRLQVSGNTIYF. DNA of the CDR3: TGTGCCAGCAGCCGCTTACAGGTGTCTGGAAACACCATATATTTT. The J gene is TRBJ1-3, the V gene TRBV3-1 (or the pseudogene TRBV3-2); D possibly corresponds to TRBD1 (5 bases). Germline V lookup: CDR1 LGHDT, CDR2 YNNKEL (reference sequence). This CDR3 has 15 amino acids. V was cut by 4 bases and J by 1 base, with 11 bases left in between.

V is TRBV19 and J is TRBJ1-1, with unresolved D. Germline CDR1 is LNHDA and CDR2 is SQIVND (reference sequence). The CDR3 length is 12 residues. V dropped 5 bases and J dropped 4 bases, with 8 bases sitting between them. The CDR3 DNA sequence: TGTGCCAGTAGTCGGATGGGCACTGAAGCTTTCTTT. Translated: CASSRMGTEAFF.